This TCR beta chain was identified in a study of cytomegalovirus exposure and HLA in healthy donors. Findings and caveats of the study: Donors were assumed by presence/absence analyses to have roughly uniform sequencing depth.

Between the trimmed V and J ends, which lost 5 bases and 8 bases, there was a span of 19 bases. CDR3 length: 15 residues. Germline lookup yields CDR1 LNHDA and CDR2 SQIVND (reference sequence). Comments on this clone: The antigen is undetermined.

With 60 Vbeta and 13 Jbeta primers, the PCR was carried out. This table comes from immunoSEQ multiplex PCR, and its TCRdb copy is limited to in-frame clones, with some not included. The sample contains roughly 160,000 clones, approximately 83% of which appear only once. The sequenced material came from PBMCs. The chain joins TRBV19 to TRBJ1-3, with TRBD1 as a possible D gene (5 bases). The origin of this receptor is a man aged 18 to 35 in good health and CMV-seropositive. The CDR3 here is CASSDRPKGRDTIYF. In nucleotides, the CDR3 is TGTGCCAGTAGTGACCGGCCCAAGGGGAGGGACACCATATATTTT. Full variable domain (rest looked up from reference TRBV19 and TRBJ1-3): DGGITQSPKYLFRKEGQNVTLSCEQNLNHDAMYWYRQDPGQGLRLIYYSQIVNDFQKGDIAEGYSVSREKKESFPLTVTSAQKNPTAFYLCASSDRPKGRDTIYFGEGSWLTVV.